A selection of T cell receptor beta chains follows, all from one sample in a study of cytotoxic CD8 clonotypes in ibrutinib-treated CLL. This table comes from immunoSEQ multiplex PCR, and its TCRdb copy is limited to in-frame clones, with some not included. This sample has approximately 130,000 clones, with less than 90% found just once. Specimen: PBMCs, collected after 24 months of ibrutinib treatment. These TCRs come from a human donor with chronic lymphocytic leukemia. Each CDR3 is given with its conserved first and last residue. A D gene is named only where the DNA matches it firmly. The listing skips clone size in some rows; elsewhere it reads once, few, many or a size class.

>.|TRBV6-1|TRBJ2-5|few
TGTGCCAGCAGTACTAAGTCAGGGGGGCGGGAGACCCAGTACTTC
CASSTKSGGRETQYF
>.|TRBV30|TRBJ1-1|few
TGTGCCTGGAGTGTGGGACGACTGAACACTGAAGCTTTCTTT
CAWSVGRLNTEAFF
>.|TRBV10-3|TRBJ1-1|few
TGTGCCATCAGTGGGGGGACGGGAACAATGAACACTGAAGCTTTCTTT
CAISGGTGTMNTEAFF
>.|TRBV15|TRBJ2-5|.
TGTGCCACCAGCGAGGGGGATGGTGGACAAGAGACCCAGTACTTC
CATSEGDGGQETQYF
>.|TRBV28|TRBJ2-3|once
TGTGCCAGCAGTCTCCCGGACAGAACGGATACGCAGTATTTT
CASSLPDRTDTQYF
>.|TRBV10-1|TRBJ2-7|few
TGCGCCAGCAGTGAGTCGGAGGGGGCCGACGAGCAGTACTTC
CASSESEGADEQYF
>TRBD1|TRBV27|TRBJ1-3|.
TGTGCCAGCAGACCAGGGGGGAGCTCTGGAAACACCATATATTTT
CASRPGGSSGNTIYF
>.|TRBV5-1|TRBJ1-6|few
TGCGCCAGCAGCTTCACAGGGAATTCACCCCTCCACTTT
CASSFTGNSPLHF
>.|TRBV6-1|TRBJ2-5|.
TGTGCCAGCACGGAGATGGTGAGAGAGACCCAGTACTTC
CASTEMVRETQYF
>.|TRBV19|TRBJ2-1|.
TGTGCCAGTAGTATGGTGGCTACCTACAATGAGCAGTTCTTC
CASSMVATYNEQFF
>TRBD1|TRBV6-5|TRBJ1-3|few
TGTGCCAGCAGTCCCATTCAGGGGGCTGGAAACACCATATATTTT
CASSPIQGAGNTIYF
>.|TRBV4-3|TRBJ2-7|.
TGCGCCAGCAGCCAAGACAGGGTAAGCTCCTACGAGCAGTACTTC
CASSQDRVSSYEQYF
>.|TRBV6-4|TRBJ1-1|.
TGTGCCAGCAGTGACTCGGGGGGGGCCCTCACTGAAGCTTTCTTT
CASSDSGGALTEAFF
>.|TRBV19|TRBJ1-3|.
TGTGCCAGTAGTATAGGGGGAACTGGAAACACCATATATTTT
CASSIGGTGNTIYF
>TRBD2|TRBV5-1|TRBJ2-3|once
TGCGCCAGCAGCTTGGGACCGGGACTAGCAGACACAGATACGCAGTATTTT
CASSLGPGLADTDTQYF
>.|TRBV11-2|TRBJ2-5|.
TGTGCCAGCAGCTTTTCCGGACCGGGGGAGACCCAGTACTTC
CASSFSGPGETQYF
>TRBD2|TRBV5-4|TRBJ2-7|.
TGTGCCAGCAGCGCGGGGGTCCAGAAAAGCTACGAGCAGTACTTC
CASSAGVQKSYEQYF
>TRBD1|TRBV7-9|TRBJ2-5|.
TGTGCCAGCAGCTTGGACAGGGGTAAAGAGACCCAGTACTTC
CASSLDRGKETQYF
>.|TRBV2|TRBJ1-2|.
TGTGCCAGCAAACCGGGAGGGAGCCTCTATGGCTACACCTTC
CASKPGGSLYGYTF
>TRBD1|TRBV6-5|TRBJ1-4|.
TGTGCCAGCAGTTACCTTCAGGGGGCAAGGCGAAAACTGTTTTTT
CASSYLQGARRKLFF
>TRBD1|TRBV29-1|TRBJ2-2|few
TGCAGCGCAGGACAGGTTTCGAACACCGGGGAGCTGTTTTTT
CSAGQVSNTGELFF
>.|TRBV25-1|TRBJ1-2|.
TGTGCCAGCAGCGAACCCTTTGGGGGCTACACCTTC
CASSEPFGGYTF
>TRBD1|TRBV9|TRBJ1-2|.
TGTGCCAGCAGCGTAGGCCCCGGACAGGGTATCTCTGGCTACACCTTC
CASSVGPGQGISGYTF
>TRBD2|TRBV4-2|TRBJ2-7|.
TGTGCCAGCAGCCCAAGGACTAGCGGAATCTACGAGCAGTACTTC
CASSPRTSGIYEQYF
>TRBD1|TRBV10-2|TRBJ2-7|.
TGCGCCAGCAGCGACCCCTCCCTCGGGGACAGGCCTACCTACGAGCAGTACTTC
CASSDPSLGDRPTYEQYF
>TRBD2|TRBV4-3|TRBJ2-1|.
TGCGCCAGCAGCCAAGATGGGACAACTAGCGGAAGTTACAATGAGCAGTTCTTC
CASSQDGTTSGSYNEQFF
>TRBD2|TRBV5-6|TRBJ2-5|.
TGTGCCAGCAGCTGGGCGGGGGGCGTCCAAGAGACCCAGTACTTC
CASSWAGGVQETQYF
>.|TRBV6-1|TRBJ1-1|.
TGTGCCAGCAGTTTCTCTGGGACGAACACTGAAGCTTTCTTT
CASSFSGTNTEAFF
>.|TRBV5-6|TRBJ2-3|few
TGTGCCAGCAGCCCGGCCTCGGACGGGCGCACAGATACGCAGTATTTT
CASSPASDGRTDTQYF
>.|TRBV6-5|TRBJ1-2|.
TGTGCCAGCAGTTACTCAGCAGGGGCGGATGGCTACACCTTC
CASSYSAGADGYTF
>.|TRBV6-5|TRBJ2-2|once
TGTGCCAGCAGTTACCTAGCTGCGAACACCGGGGAGCTGTTTTTT
CASSYLAANTGELFF
>TRBD1|TRBV5-4|TRBJ2-3|.
TGTGCCAGCAGCTCGATCGACAGGGGGCTCTTCGATACGCAGTATTTT
CASSSIDRGLFDTQYF
>TRBD1|TRBV5-6|TRBJ1-2|.
TGTGCCAGCAGCCCGACAGGGCGCACCTATGGCTACACCTTC
CASSPTGRTYGYTF
>TRBD1|TRBV7-8|TRBJ1-5|.
TGTGCCAGCAGCAGGACCGGGACAGGGAATCAGCCCCAGCATTTT
CASSRTGTGNQPQHF
>TRBD1|TRBV6-5|TRBJ1-6|few
TGTGCCAGCAGTTACGGGGGACAGGGAGTGACACCCCTCCACTTT
CASSYGGQGVTPLHF
>.|TRBV6-1|TRBJ2-7|.
TGTGCCAGCAGTGTTCTTGGACACACTCTGTCCCACGAGCAGTACTTC
CASSVLGHTLSHEQYF
>.|TRBV27|TRBJ2-4|.
TGTGCCAGCAGTTTTCATGGAGCCAAAAACATTCAGTACTTC
CASSFHGAKNIQYF
>.|TRBV9|TRBJ1-6|.
TGTGCCAGCAGCGTCAAAATTACAGATTCACCCCTCCACTTT
CASSVKITDSPLHF
>TRBD1|TRBV5-6|TRBJ1-6|few
TGTGCCAGCAGCTTGAAGACAGGGGGTTTGGATTCACCCCTCCACTTT
CASSLKTGGLDSPLHF
>.|TRBV19|TRBJ2-1|.
TGTGCCAGTAGTACCCGGGTGGCGGATGAGCAGTTCTTC
CASSTRVADEQFF
>.|TRBV7-8|TRBJ2-2|.
TGTGCCAGCAGCACAATCGGCGACAGCCTCACCGGGGAGCTGTTTTTT
CASSTIGDSLTGELFF
>TRBD1|TRBV29-1|TRBJ1-2|.
TGCAGCGTTTCGGACAGGGAGAACTATGGCTACACCTTC
CSVSDRENYGYTF
>.|TRBV10-3|TRBJ1-1|few
TGTGCCATCAGTGAGTCCGGGGGCAACACTGAAGCTTTCTTT
CAISESGGNTEAFF
>.|TRBV10-3|TRBJ1-5|.
TGTGCCATCAGTGACCAGGGATTTAGCAATCAGCCCCAGCATTTT
CAISDQGFSNQPQHF
>.|TRBV7-8|TRBJ2-2|.
TGTGCCAGCACCCCAGCCGGGGGGCCCGGGGAGCTGTTTTTT
CASTPAGGPGELFF
>.|TRBV5-4|TRBJ1-2|few
TGTGCCAGCAGCTTGGAGGCGGGTAACTATGGCTACACCTTC
CASSLEAGNYGYTF
>TRBD1|TRBV5-6|TRBJ2-7|.
TGTGCCAGCCGACAGGGGTACGAGCAGTACTTC
CASRQGYEQYF